The source of this TCR beta chain is a study of a mutant IDH1 vaccine in newly diagnosed glioma. About this clone itself: As yet, its antigen is unknown. This CDR3 is also generated by other DNA sequences in the sample.

The length of the CDR3 is 14 residues. CDR1 and CDR2 from the germline V gene are SGHRS and YFSETQ. The V end was cut by 5 bases, the J end by 6 bases, with 12 bases between. Stated time point: baseline, week 1 (first vaccination visit). Sample treatment: pre-vaccination baseline after standard-of-care therapy. General study points: Immune responses arising from the vaccine appeared in approximately 93% of patients.

The assay was immunoSEQ multiplex PCR, and TCRdb's table has in-frame clones only and misses some. The sample lists some 100,000 clones; about four fifths were seen once. This sample comprised PBMCs, obtained from a glioma patient treated with radiotherapy, temozolomide or both. The source is a woman aged 45-65 years with glioma. V gene TRBV5-1 combines with J gene TRBJ1-6; unclear D gene. The CDR3 protein is CASSLSGGNSPLHF. The CDR3 coding sequence is TGCGCCAGCAGTTTGAGCGGCGGTAATTCACCCCTCCACTTT.